This T cell receptor (beta chain) originates from a study of patients with pleural tuberculosis (dated by TCRdb to 2013 to 2016). Sequencing instrument: Illumina Genome Analyzer IIx. TCRdb trimmed public reads at Q25 via fastp, called clones via MiXCR and kept in-frame beta chains. Every entry covers one CDR3 protein and lists the most common genes and DNA from its rows. The sample has about 50,000 distinct CDR3 sequences on record, less than 8% of them singletons. The ten largest make up under 20% of the sample. This clonotype showed up many times. No antigen is known for it. No qualities accompany the bases; no much larger clone lies one base away. Counted from cysteine to phenylalanine, this CDR3 has 13 amino acids. Kept here is only the CDR3 DNA, which spans 39 bases and is read in frame from base 1. CDR1 SGHRS and CDR2 YFSETQ are derived from the germline V gene. The germline ends are 12 bases apart after V is trimmed by 9 bases and J by 0 bases.

The chain links TRBV5-1 with TRBJ1-1, with the D gene not confidently named. The source is a human donor with pleural tuberculosis. The sequence in DNA is TGCGCCATTGAGCGGGATATGAACACTGAAGCTTTCTTT. Translation gives CAIERDMNTEAFF.